This T cell receptor beta chain was identified during a study of T cell responses to AZD1222 COVID-19 vaccine. Study context: Timing groups of about 4 and about 12 weeks for second doses were pooled. Study observations and caveats: Donors in the cohort were predominantly white British and more often female, and clonal diversity was possibly underestimated.

Sequencing used immunoSEQ multiplex PCR; TCRdb keeps in-frame clones, though not all of them. Here the sample spans tens of thousands of clones, around 89% being singletons. With regard to this clone: What it binds is unknown.

The germline gives CDR1 SGHAT, CDR2 FQNNGV. The CDR3 is 17 residues long. The V gene end was trimmed by 5 bases and the J gene end by 8 bases; junction bases not matched to a gene: 15. The J gene is TRBJ2-3, the V gene TRBV11-2; 11 bases fit TRBD2. Specimen: peripheral blood, collected on day 0 of AZD1222 vaccination. This clonotype originated in an adult in good health. This CDR3 is CASSPGLADISGSTQYF. The CDR3 DNA reads TGTGCCAGCAGCCCGGGACTAGCGGACATCTCCGGCAGTACGCAGTATTTT.